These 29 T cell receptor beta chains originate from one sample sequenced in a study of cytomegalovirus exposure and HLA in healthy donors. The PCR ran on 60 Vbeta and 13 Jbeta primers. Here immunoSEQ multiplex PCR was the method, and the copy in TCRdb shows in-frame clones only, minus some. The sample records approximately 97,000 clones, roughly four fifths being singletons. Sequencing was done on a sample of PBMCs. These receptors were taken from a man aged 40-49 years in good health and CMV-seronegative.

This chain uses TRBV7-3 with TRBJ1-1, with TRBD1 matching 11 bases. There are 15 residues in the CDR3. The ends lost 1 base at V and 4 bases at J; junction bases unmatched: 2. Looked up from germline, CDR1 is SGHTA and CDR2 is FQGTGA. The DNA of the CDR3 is TGTGCCAGCAGCTTAATGGGGACAGGGGGCACTGAAGCTTTCTTT. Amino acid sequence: CASSLMGTGGTEAFF.

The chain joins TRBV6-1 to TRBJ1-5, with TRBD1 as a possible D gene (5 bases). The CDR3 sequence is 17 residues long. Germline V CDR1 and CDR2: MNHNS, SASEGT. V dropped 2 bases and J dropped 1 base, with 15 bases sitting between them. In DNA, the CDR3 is TGTGCCAGCAGTGAACCTCGGCAGGGCAGCAGCAATCAGCCCCAGCATTTT. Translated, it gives CASSEPRQGSSNQPQHF.

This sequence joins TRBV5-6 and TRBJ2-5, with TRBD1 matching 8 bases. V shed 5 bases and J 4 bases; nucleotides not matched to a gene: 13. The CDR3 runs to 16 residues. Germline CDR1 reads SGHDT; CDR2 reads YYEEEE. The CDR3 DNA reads TGTGCCAGCAGGGAACCGGGACAGGTGGGTCCAGAGACCCAGTACTTC. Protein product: CASREPGQVGPETQYF.

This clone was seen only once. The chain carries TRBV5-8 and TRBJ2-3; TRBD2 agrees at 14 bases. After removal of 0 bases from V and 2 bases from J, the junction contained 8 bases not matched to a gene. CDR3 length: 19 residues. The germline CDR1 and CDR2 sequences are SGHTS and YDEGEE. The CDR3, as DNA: TGTGCCAGCAGCTTGGGGGGGACTAGCGGGGGCCCCTCCACAGATACGCAGTATTTT. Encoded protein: CASSLGGTSGGPSTDTQYF.

CDR3 sequence: CASSKYRGFNQPQHF. The CDR3 nucleotides read TGTGCCAGTAGTAAGTACAGGGGTTTCAATCAGCCCCAGCATTTT. The chain recombines TRBV19 with TRBJ1-5; 7 nucleotides agree with TRBD1. Per germline, CDR1 LNHDA and CDR2 SQIVND (reference sequence). This CDR3 region has 15 residues. Unmatched junction bases numbered 6, after V lost 4 bases and J lost 3 bases.

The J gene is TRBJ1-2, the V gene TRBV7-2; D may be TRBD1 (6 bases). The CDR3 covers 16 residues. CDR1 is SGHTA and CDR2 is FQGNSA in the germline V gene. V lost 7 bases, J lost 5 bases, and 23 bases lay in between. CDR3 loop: CASTLGGGRDRYGYTF. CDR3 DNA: TGTGCCAGCACCCTAGGGGGAGGGAGGGATCGGTATGGCTACACCTTC.

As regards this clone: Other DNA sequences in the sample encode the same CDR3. CDR3 DNA sequence: TGTGCCAGCAGCCCCAGGACAGCGAACACTGAAGCTTTCTTT. Protein product: CASSPRTANTEAFF. The rearrangement joins TRBV9 to TRBJ1-1; TRBD1 is a possible D gene (6 bases). V lost 4 bases and J 1 base, leaving 11 bases between the germline ends. Germline V gives CDR1 SGDLS, CDR2 YYNGEE. The CDR3 runs to 14 residues.

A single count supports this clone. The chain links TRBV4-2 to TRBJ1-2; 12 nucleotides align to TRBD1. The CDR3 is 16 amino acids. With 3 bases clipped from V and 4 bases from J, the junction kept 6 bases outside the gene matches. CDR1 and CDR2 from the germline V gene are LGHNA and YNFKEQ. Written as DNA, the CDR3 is TGTGCCAGCAGCCAGGGGACAGGGGGCGATCCCTATGGCTACACCTTC. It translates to CASSQGTGGDPYGYTF.

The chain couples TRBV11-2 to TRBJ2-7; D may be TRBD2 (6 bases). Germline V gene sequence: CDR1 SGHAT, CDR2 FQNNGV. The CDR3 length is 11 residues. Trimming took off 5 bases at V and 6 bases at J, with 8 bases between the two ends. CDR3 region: CASSAGGEQYF. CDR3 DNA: TGTGCCAGCAGCGCCGGGGGCGAGCAGTACTTC.

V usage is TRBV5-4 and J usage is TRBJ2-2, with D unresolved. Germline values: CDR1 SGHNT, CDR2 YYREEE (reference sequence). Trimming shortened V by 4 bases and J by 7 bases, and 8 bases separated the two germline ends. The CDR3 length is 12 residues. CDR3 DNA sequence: TGTGCCAGCAGCCCCCTTCGCGGGGAGCTGTTTTTT. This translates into CASSPLRGELFF. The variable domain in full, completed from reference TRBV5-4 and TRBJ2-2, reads ETGVTQSPTHLIKTRGQQVTLRCSSQSGHNTVSWYQQALGQGPQFIFQYYREEENGRGNFPPRFSGLQFPNYSSELNVNALELDDSALYLCASSPLRGELFFGEGSRLTVL.

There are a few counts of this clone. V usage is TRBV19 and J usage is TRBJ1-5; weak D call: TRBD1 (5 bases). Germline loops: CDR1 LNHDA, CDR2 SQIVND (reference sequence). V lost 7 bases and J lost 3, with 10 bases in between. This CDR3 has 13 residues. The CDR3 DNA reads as TGTGCCAGTAACGGCAGGGACAATCAGCCCCAGCATTTT. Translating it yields CASNGRDNQPQHF.

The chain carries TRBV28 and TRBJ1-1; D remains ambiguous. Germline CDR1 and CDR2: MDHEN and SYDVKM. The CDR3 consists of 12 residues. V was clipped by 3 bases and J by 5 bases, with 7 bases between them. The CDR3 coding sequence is TGTGCCAGCAGTTTGATGCGGACTGAAGCTTTCTTT. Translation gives CASSLMRTEAFF.

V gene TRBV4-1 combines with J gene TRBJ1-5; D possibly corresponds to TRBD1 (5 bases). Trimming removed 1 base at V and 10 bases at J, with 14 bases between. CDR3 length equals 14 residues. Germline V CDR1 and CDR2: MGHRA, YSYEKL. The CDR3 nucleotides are TGCGCCAGCAGCCAAGTCTTGGGGGGAGGCCCCCAGCATTTT. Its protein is CASSQVLGGGPQHF.

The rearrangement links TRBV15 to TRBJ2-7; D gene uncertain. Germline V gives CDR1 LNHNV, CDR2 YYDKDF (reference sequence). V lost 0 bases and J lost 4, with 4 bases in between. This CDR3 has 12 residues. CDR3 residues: CATSRDLYEQYF. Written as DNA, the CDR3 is TGTGCCACCAGCAGAGATCTATACGAGCAGTACTTC. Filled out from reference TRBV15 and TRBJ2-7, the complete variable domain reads DAMVIQNPRYQVTQFGKPVTLSCSQTLNHNVMYWYQQKSSQAPKLLFHYYDKDFNNEADTPDNFQSRRPNTSFCFLDIRSPGLGDTAMYLCATSRDLYEQYFGPGTRLTVT.

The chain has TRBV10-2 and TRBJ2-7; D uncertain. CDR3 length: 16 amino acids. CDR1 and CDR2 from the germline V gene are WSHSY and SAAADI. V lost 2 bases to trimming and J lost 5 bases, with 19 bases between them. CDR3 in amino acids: CASSEPHSALLDEQYF. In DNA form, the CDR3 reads TGCGCCAGCAGTGAGCCGCACAGTGCACTTCTCGACGAGCAGTACTTC.

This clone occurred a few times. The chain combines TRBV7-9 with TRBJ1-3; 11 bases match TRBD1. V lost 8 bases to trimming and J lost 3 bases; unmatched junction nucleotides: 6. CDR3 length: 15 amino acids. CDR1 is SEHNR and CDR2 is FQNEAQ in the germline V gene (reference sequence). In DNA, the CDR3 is TGTGCCAGCTGGGGGACAGGGGGAGGTGGAAACACCATATATTTT. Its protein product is CASWGTGGGGNTIYF.

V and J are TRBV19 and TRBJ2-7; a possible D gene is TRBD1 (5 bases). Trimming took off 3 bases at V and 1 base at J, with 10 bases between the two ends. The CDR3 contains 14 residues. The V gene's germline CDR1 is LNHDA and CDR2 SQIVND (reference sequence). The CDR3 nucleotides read TGTGCCAGTAGTATTGACCAGGGTTCCTACGAGCAGTACTTC. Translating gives CASSIDQGSYEQYF. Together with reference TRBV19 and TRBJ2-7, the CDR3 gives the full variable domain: DGGITQSPKYLFRKEGQNVTLSCEQNLNHDAMYWYRQDPGQGLRLIYYSQIVNDFQKGDIAEGYSVSREKKESFPLTVTSAQKNPTAFYLCASSIDQGSYEQYFGPGTRLTVT.

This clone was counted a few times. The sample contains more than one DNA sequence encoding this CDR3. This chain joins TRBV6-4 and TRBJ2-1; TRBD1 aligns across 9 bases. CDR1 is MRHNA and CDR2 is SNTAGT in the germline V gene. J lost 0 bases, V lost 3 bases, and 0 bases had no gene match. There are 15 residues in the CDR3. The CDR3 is CASSETGGSYNEQFF. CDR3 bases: TGTGCCAGCAGTGAGACAGGGGGCTCCTACAATGAGCAGTTCTTC.

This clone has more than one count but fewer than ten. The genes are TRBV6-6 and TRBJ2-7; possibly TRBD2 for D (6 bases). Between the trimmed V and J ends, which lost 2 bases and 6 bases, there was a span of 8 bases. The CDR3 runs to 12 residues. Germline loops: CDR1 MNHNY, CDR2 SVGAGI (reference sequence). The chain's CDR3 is CASSYGGSEQYF. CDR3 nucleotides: TGTGCCAGCAGTTACGGGGGGAGCGAGCAGTACTTC.

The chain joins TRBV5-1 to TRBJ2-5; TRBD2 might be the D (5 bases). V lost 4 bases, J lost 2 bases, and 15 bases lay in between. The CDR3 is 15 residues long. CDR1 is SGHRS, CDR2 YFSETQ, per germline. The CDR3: CASSSLAGKQETQYF. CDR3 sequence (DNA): TGCGCCAGCAGCAGTTTGGCCGGGAAGCAAGAGACCCAGTACTTC. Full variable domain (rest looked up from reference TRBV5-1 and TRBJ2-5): KAGVTQTPRYLIKTRGQQVTLSCSPISGHRSVSWYQQTPGQGLQFLFEYFSETQRNKGNFPGRFSGRQFSNSRSEMNVSTLELGDSALYLCASSSLAGKQETQYFGPGTRLLVL.

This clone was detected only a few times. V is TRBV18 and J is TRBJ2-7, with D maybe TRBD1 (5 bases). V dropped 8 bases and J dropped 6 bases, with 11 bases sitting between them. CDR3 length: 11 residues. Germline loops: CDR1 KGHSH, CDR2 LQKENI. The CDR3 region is CASQGVTEQYF. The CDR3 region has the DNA TGTGCCAGCCAAGGGGTAACCGAGCAGTACTTC.

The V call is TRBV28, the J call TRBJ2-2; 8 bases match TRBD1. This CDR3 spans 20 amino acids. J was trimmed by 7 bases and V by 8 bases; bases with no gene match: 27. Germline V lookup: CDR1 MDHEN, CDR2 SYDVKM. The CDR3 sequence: CASFPVALFGQGRRGGELFF. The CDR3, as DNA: TGTGCCAGCTTCCCTGTAGCTCTTTTTGGACAGGGTCGTAGGGGCGGGGAGCTGTTTTTT. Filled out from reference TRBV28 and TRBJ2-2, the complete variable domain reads DVKVTQSSRYLVKRTGEKVFLECVQDMDHENMFWYRQDPGLGLRLIYFSYDVKMKEKGDIPEGYSVSREKKERFSLILESASTNQTSMYLCASFPVALFGQGRRGGELFFGEGSRLTVL.

The CDR3 DNA is TGTGCCAGCTCTGGACAGGCTAACACTGAAGCTTTCTTT. It yields the protein CASSGQANTEAFF. The chain joins TRBV18 to TRBJ1-1, with TRBD1 matching over 7 bases. CDR3 size: 13 residues. The V gene end was trimmed by 6 bases and the J gene end by 2 bases; junction bases not matched to a gene: 3. Germline CDR1 KGHSH, CDR2 LQKENI.

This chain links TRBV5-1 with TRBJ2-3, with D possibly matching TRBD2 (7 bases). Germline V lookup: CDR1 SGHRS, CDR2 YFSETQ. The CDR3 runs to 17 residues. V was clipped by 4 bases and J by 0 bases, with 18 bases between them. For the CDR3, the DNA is TGCGCCAGCAGCAGCGACGGGGGGCGGGGGAGCACAGATACGCAGTATTTT. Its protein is CASSSDGGRGSTDTQYF. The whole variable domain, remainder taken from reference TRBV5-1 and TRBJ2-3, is KAGVTQTPRYLIKTRGQQVTLSCSPISGHRSVSWYQQTPGQGLQFLFEYFSETQRNKGNFPGRFSGRQFSNSRSEMNVSTLELGDSALYLCASSSDGGRGSTDTQYFGPGTRLTVL.

The CDR3 loop reads CASSLTGGQTYEQYF. CDR3 DNA sequence: TGTGCCAGCAGCTTAACCGGGGGACAGACCTACGAGCAGTACTTC. V and J are TRBV7-2 and TRBJ2-7; the D gene is possibly TRBD1 (7 bases). Looked up from germline, CDR1 is SGHTA and CDR2 is FQGNSA. V was trimmed by 2 bases and J by 2 bases, leaving 13 bases between them. CDR3 length: 15 amino acids.

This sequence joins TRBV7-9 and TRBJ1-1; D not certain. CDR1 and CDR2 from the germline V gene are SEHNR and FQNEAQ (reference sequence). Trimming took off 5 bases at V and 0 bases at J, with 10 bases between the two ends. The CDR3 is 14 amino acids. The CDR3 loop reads CASSPPRLNTEAFF. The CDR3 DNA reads TGTGCCAGCAGCCCACCCAGATTGAACACTGAAGCTTTCTTT.

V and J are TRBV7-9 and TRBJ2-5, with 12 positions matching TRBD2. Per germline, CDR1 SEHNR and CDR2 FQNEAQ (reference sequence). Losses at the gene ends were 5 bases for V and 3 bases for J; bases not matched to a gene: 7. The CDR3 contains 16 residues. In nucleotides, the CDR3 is TGTGCCAGCAGCCCTGGGCCTAGCGGGGGGGAAGAGACCCAGTACTTC. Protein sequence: CASSPGPSGGEETQYF.

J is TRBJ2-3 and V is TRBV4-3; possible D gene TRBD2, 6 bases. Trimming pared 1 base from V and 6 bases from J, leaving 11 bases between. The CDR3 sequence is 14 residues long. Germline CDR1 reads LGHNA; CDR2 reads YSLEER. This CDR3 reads CASSQGWEVDTQYF. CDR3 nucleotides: TGCGCCAGCAGCCAAGGATGGGAGGTGGATACGCAGTATTTT.

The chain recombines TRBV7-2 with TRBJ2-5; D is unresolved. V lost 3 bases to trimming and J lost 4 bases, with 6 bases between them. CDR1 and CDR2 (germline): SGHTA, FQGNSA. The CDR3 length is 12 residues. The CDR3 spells CASSFLVETQYF. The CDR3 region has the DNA TGTGCCAGCAGCTTCTTAGTAGAGACCCAGTACTTC.